The 25 T cell receptor beta chains below come from one sample, sequenced in a study of blood T cell repertoires in COVID-19. Some clones are missing from TCRdb's copy, which holds only in-frame ones; the method was immunoSEQ multiplex PCR. The sample contains about 440,000 clones, around nine tenths of which appear only once. Sequences were obtained from PBMCs or T cells enriched from blood (not recorded which). The receptors were sampled from a woman aged 18 to 35 with acute COVID-19.

This chain connects TRBV6-5 to TRBJ1-3, with D hard to call. Looked up from germline, CDR1 is MNHEY and CDR2 is SVGAGI. The CDR3 contains 12 residues. The V end was cut by 6 bases, the J end by 1 base, with 4 bases between. The CDR3 loop reads CASRRSGNTIYF. The CDR3 nucleotides are TGTGCCAGCAGGAGGTCTGGAAACACCATATATTTT.

The genes are TRBV7-2 and TRBJ1-2; D call uncertain. V lost 2 bases to trimming and J lost 4 bases, with 11 bases between them. The CDR3 has 14 residues. The germline CDR1 and CDR2 sequences are SGHTA and FQGNSA. The CDR3, as DNA: TGTGCCAGCAGCTTATCCGGTAACCCCTATGGCTACACCTTC. It yields the protein CASSLSGNPYGYTF.

This clone was counted only a few times. The chain couples TRBV12-3 or TRBV12-4 to TRBJ1-5; 8 bases match TRBD1. This CDR3 is built from 13 residues. V was pared by 5 bases and J by 6 bases, with 3 bases of the junction left unmatched. The CDR3 loop reads CASSPTGVQPQHF. As DNA, the CDR3 is TGTGCCAGCAGTCCGACAGGGGTTCAGCCCCAGCATTTT.

The genes are TRBV19 and TRBJ1-1, with TRBD1 as a possible D gene (5 bases). Per germline, CDR1 LNHDA and CDR2 SQIVND (reference sequence). V lost 7 bases, J lost 2 bases, and 11 bases lay in between. The CDR3 sequence is 13 residues long. As DNA, the CDR3 is TGTGCCAGTACAAGACAGCCTAACACTGAAGCTTTCTTT. It is translated as CASTRQPNTEAFF.

CDR3 sequence: CASSGDRGHYEQYF. DNA of the CDR3: TGTGCCAGCAGTGGTGACAGGGGGCACTACGAGCAGTACTTC. This chain joins TRBV25-1 and TRBJ2-7, with 10 bases fitting TRBD1. CDR3 size: 14 residues. The V segment lost 4 bases and the J segment 3 bases; nucleotides outside the gene matches: 3. Germline V gene lookup returns CDR1 MGHDK and CDR2 SYGVNS.

The chain links TRBV14 to TRBJ2-1; no firm D call. The V and J ends lost 4 bases and 4 bases respectively, with 8 bases between them. CDR1 is SGHDN and CDR2 is FVKESK in the germline V gene. This CDR3 region has 13 residues. The DNA for the CDR3 is TGTGCCAGCAGCCCTGAACTTTACAATGAGCAGTTCTTC. Translating gives CASSPELYNEQFF.

The V call is TRBV28, the J call TRBJ1-2; the match to TRBD1 covers 9 bases. The CDR3 runs to 14 residues. Germline assignment: CDR1 MDHEN and CDR2 SYDVKM. V lost 6 bases, J lost 6 bases, and 8 bases stayed unmatched. This CDR3 is CASSHWDRANGYTF. CDR3 in DNA: TGTGCCAGCAGCCATTGGGACAGGGCTAATGGCTACACCTTC.

The chain is built from TRBV5-4 and TRBJ1-2; maybe TRBD1 (5 bases). This CDR3 region has 15 residues. Trimming removed 4 bases from V and 5 bases from J, with 18 bases in between. From germline, CDR1 is SGHNT and CDR2 YYREEE (reference sequence). CDR3 region: CASSATTATLYGYTF. The CDR3, as DNA: TGTGCCAGCAGCGCTACGACAGCCACTCTTTATGGCTACACCTTC.

This chain uses TRBV19 with TRBJ1-2, with 7 bases identical to TRBD1. The CDR3 extends over 17 amino acids. V trimming: 6 bases; J trimming: 6 bases; junction bases outside the gene matches: 19. CDR1 and CDR2 (germline): LNHDA, SQIVND (reference sequence). CDR3 nucleotide sequence: TGTGCCAGTAGGGCGGGACGAGGGGGCCACGGAGGGAATGGCTACACCTTC. Residues: CASRAGRGGHGGNGYTF.

V usage is TRBV10-2 and J usage is TRBJ1-1, with D unclear. The CDR3 length is 11 residues. In germline, CDR1 is WSHSY, CDR2 SAAADI. The germline V and J ends were trimmed by 5 bases and 6 bases, with 7 bases remaining between them. Written as DNA, the CDR3 is TGCGCCAGCAGTCGGAGGTCTGAAGCTTTCTTT. Its translation: CASSRRSEAFF.

There are a few counts of this clone. In DNA, the CDR3 is TGCGCCAGCAGCCAAGAGGTGGGGCGCGGCGGGGAGCTGTTTTTT. Amino acids: CASSQEVGRGGELFF. The chain joins TRBV4-3 to TRBJ2-2, with a tentative D call TRBD1 (5 bases). The germline V gene has CDR1 LGHNA and CDR2 YSLEER. V was cut by 0 bases and J by 7 bases, with 12 bases left in between. This CDR3 is 15 amino acids long.

The rearrangement links TRBV25-1 to TRBJ1-6; TRBD1 is a possible D gene (6 bases). Trimming stripped 6 bases from V and 6 bases from J, with 15 bases between. The CDR3 is 15 amino acids. Germline CDR1 is MGHDK and CDR2 is SYGVNS. Here the CDR3 DNA reads TGTGCCAGCAGCCCTTTAGACAGGAGTAATTCACCCCTCCACTTT. Translating gives CASSPLDRSNSPLHF.

This clone has just one count. The V call is TRBV9, the J call TRBJ2-1; a possible D gene is TRBD1 (6 bases). The CDR3 length is 14 residues. Looked up from germline, CDR1 is SGDLS and CDR2 is YYNGEE. Trimming left V 4 bases short and J 7 bases short, with 15 bases between. The CDR3 bases are TGTGCCAGCAGCCCCTTCGACAGGATGAATGAGCAGTTCTTC. As protein: CASSPFDRMNEQFF.

The V and J genes are TRBV7-9 and TRBJ2-5, with 9 nucleotides matching TRBD2. After removal of 3 bases from V and 2 bases from J, the junction contained 10 bases not matched to a gene. Looked up from germline, CDR1 is SEHNR and CDR2 is FQNEAQ (reference sequence). The length of the CDR3 is 17 residues. As DNA, the CDR3 is TGTGCCAGCAGCTTGAGGACTAGCGACCCGGAACAAGAGACCCAGTACTTC. It codes for CASSLRTSDPEQETQYF.

Only one count was recorded for this clone. The chain is built from TRBV19 and TRBJ2-3; 8 nucleotides match TRBD2. The germline V gene has CDR1 LNHDA and CDR2 SQIVND (reference sequence). The CDR3 has 14 amino acids. The junction had 7 bases not matched to a gene; V was cut back by 6 bases and J by 5 bases. The CDR3 here is CASRSGSVLDTQYF. CDR3 in DNA: TGTGCCAGTAGGAGCGGGAGCGTTTTAGATACGCAGTATTTT.

This sequence joins TRBV27 and TRBJ2-1; TRBD1 matches 8 bases. The CDR3 sequence is 14 residues long. Germline V lookup: CDR1 MNHEY, CDR2 SMNVEV (reference sequence). The ends lost 6 bases at V and 9 bases at J; junction bases unmatched: 10. CDR3 nucleotide sequence: TGTGCCAGCAGCACCGTAGGACAGGGAACTGAGCAGTTCTTC. It translates to CASSTVGQGTEQFF.

The chain is built from TRBV9 and TRBJ2-7; 10 nucleotides match TRBD1. This CDR3 comprises 15 residues. With V trimmed by 2 bases and J by 0 bases, 2 bases remained unmatched. Germline V gene data show CDR1 as SGDLS and CDR2 as YYNGEE. The CDR3 is CASSVGQGPSYEQYF. The DNA for the CDR3 is TGTGCCAGCAGCGTGGGACAGGGGCCCTCCTACGAGCAGTACTTC.

The J gene is TRBJ2-3, the V gene TRBV10-3, with 10 bases matching TRBD2. Per the germline V gene, CDR1 is ENHRY and CDR2 is SYGVKD. With 6 bases clipped from V and 2 bases from J, the junction kept 11 bases outside the gene matches. This CDR3 has 17 amino acids. DNA for the CDR3: TGTGCCATCAGCCCGCCGAGACTAGCGGGTTCCACAGATACGCAGTATTTT. It specifies CAISPPRLAGSTDTQYF.

This sequence joins TRBV3-1 (or the pseudogene TRBV3-2) and TRBJ2-1; D possibly corresponds to TRBD2 (5 bases). Trimming removed 6 bases at V and 8 bases at J, with 11 bases between. CDR1 and CDR2 from the germline V gene are LGHDT and YNNKEL (reference sequence). CDR3 length: 12 amino acids. The CDR3 DNA sequence: TGTGCCAGCAGTAGAGAGGACTATGAGCAGTTCTTC. This sequence encodes CASSREDYEQFF.

This sequence joins TRBV19 and TRBJ2-3, with 11 bases identical to TRBD2. J lost 4 bases, V lost 5 bases, and 8 bases had no gene match. CDR3 length equals 16 residues. Germline V gives CDR1 LNHDA, CDR2 SQIVND (reference sequence). The CDR3 DNA follows: TGTGCCAGTAGTTATTTAGCGGGAGGGCCCCCAGATACGCAGTATTTT. Its translation: CASSYLAGGPPDTQYF.

This chain links TRBV11-2 with TRBJ1-3, with TRBD1 identical over 7 bases. Germline assignment: CDR1 SGHAT and CDR2 FQNNGV. J was trimmed by 0 bases and V by 4 bases; bases with no gene match: 9. This CDR3 contains 17 residues. The CDR3 DNA is TGTGCCAGCAGCTCGCCCGAGACAGGGCCCTCTGGAAACACCATATATTTT. Amino acids: CASSSPETGPSGNTIYF.

The chain couples TRBV2 to TRBJ2-1, with 7 bases fitting TRBD1. This CDR3 comprises 15 residues. V trimming: 6 bases; J trimming: 0 bases; junction bases outside the gene matches: 5. Germline CDR1 and CDR2: SNHLY and FYNNEI. This CDR3 reads CASRTGTASYNEQFF. The CDR3 bases are TGTGCCAGCAGGACCGGGACAGCCTCCTACAATGAGCAGTTCTTC.

The chain carries TRBV2 and TRBJ1-1; no clear D gene. The germline V gene has CDR1 SNHLY and CDR2 FYNNEI. This CDR3 is built from 11 residues. Trimming took off 10 bases at V and 5 bases at J, with 11 bases between the two ends. Here the CDR3 DNA reads TGTGCCACCTTCGACAATACTGAAGCTTTCTTT. It codes for CATFDNTEAFF.

The CDR3 sequence is CASSLVRGGTGELFF. CDR3 coding DNA: TGTGCCAGCAGCTTAGTCCGCGGGGGGACCGGGGAGCTGTTTTTT. V is TRBV11-3 and J is TRBJ2-2, with 8 nucleotides matching TRBD2. The J segment lost 5 bases and the V segment lost 1 base, leaving 3 bases of the junction unmatched. Germline V gives CDR1 SGHNT, CDR2 YENEEA. The CDR3 length is 15 residues.

This chain uses TRBV12-5 with TRBJ1-1; TRBD1 might be the D (5 bases). The CDR3 length is 14 residues. Germline CDR1 is LGHNT and CDR2 is FRNRAP. V was cut by 4 bases and J by 4 bases, with 13 bases left in between. The CDR3, as DNA: TGTGCTAGTGGTTCGCCGGGACTTTCCACTGAAGCTTTCTTT. Translated, it gives CASGSPGLSTEAFF.